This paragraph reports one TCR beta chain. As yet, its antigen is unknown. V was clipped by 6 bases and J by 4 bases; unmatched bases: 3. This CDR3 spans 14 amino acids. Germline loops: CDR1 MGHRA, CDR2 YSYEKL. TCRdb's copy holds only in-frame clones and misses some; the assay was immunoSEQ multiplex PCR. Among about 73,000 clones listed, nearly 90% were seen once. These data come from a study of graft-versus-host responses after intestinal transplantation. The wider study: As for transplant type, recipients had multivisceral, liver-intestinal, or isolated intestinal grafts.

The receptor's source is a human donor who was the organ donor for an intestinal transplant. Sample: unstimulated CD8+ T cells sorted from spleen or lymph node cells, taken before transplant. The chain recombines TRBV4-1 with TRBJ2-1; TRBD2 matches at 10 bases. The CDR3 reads CASSPSGGYNEQFF. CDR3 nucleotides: TGCGCCAGCAGTCCTAGCGGGGGTTACAATGAGCAGTTCTTC.